The TCR beta chain described here comes from a study of OX40 agonist ivuxolimab in advanced cancers. Trimming cost V 1 base and J 2 bases, with 16 bases left between them. The CDR3 totals 16 residues. The germline V gene encodes CDR1 SGHKS and CDR2 YYEKEE (reference sequence). Assay: immunoSEQ multiplex PCR; the TCRdb copy retains only in-frame clones and omits some. The sample carries around 80,000 clones, roughly nine tenths recorded once. The input for sequencing was CD4+ or CD8+ T cells sorted from blood, taken in a trial of the OX40 agonist ivuxolimab. The chain joins TRBV5-5 to TRBJ2-7; D uncertain. This receptor was taken from an adult with an advanced solid tumor such as melanoma, head and neck, liver or kidney cancer. CDR3 DNA: TGTGCCAGCAGCTTGAAGGGATCTAGTGCCACCTACGAGCAGTACTTC. Amino acid sequence: CASSLKGSSATYEQYF.